These T cell receptor beta chains were read from a single sample in a study of cytomegalovirus exposure and HLA in healthy donors. Assay used: immunoSEQ multiplex PCR; TCRdb lists only in-frame clones, some missing. The top ten clones hold 9% to 15% of a sample with 110,000 or so clones, around 76% of them seen once. Sequenced input: PBMCs. The receptors derive from a woman in her thirties or forties in good health and CMV-seropositive. Each CDR3 is given without its conserved first and last residue. Fields, in order: V gene, CDR3 protein.

v_gene: TRBV10-1; CDR3aa: ASSKTGPTEAF
v_gene: TRBV2; CDR3aa: ASTEGGWTEAF
v_gene: TRBV6-6; CDR3aa: ASSPMTSGVDNEQF
v_gene: TRBV29-1; CDR3aa: SVVGGGTGEQF
v_gene: TRBV18; CDR3aa: ASSNTGQGLGAF
v_gene: TRBV6-6; CDR3aa: ASSYRLPNSPLH
v_gene: TRBV6-6; CDR3aa: ASSSLSYEQY
v_gene: TRBV6-5; CDR3aa: ASSYSLRGDGYT
v_gene: TRBV7-3; CDR3aa: ASSLRRGNTEAF
v_gene: TRBV5-1; CDR3aa: ASSLDGPREQY
v_gene: TRBV30; CDR3aa: AWTGTGYEQY
v_gene: TRBV10-3; CDR3aa: AISERVVDYGYT
v_gene: TRBV7-6; CDR3aa: ASSPRETEAF
v_gene: TRBV7-8; CDR3aa: ASSLSRQVSTDTQY
v_gene: TRBV7-9; CDR3aa: ASSLAETGSGGYT
v_gene: TRBV25-1; CDR3aa: ASSPGGVAEAF
v_gene: TRBV5-4; CDR3aa: ASSLGQGIRNEQF
v_gene: TRBV6-5; CDR3aa: ASSAPGQGLETQY
v_gene: TRBV6-6; CDR3aa: ASEGDRKNTIY
v_gene: TRBV27; CDR3aa: ASRPGTSGTDTQY
v_gene: TRBV6-1; CDR3aa: ASLFSGANVLT
v_gene: TRBV6-6; CDR3aa: ASSVRDTQY
v_gene: TRBV5-4; CDR3aa: ASSPPGSGELF
v_gene: TRBV4-1; CDR3aa: ASSPNPAGESSPLH
v_gene: TRBV5-1; CDR3aa: ASSLTLEVAGELF
v_gene: TRBV6-6; CDR3aa: ASSYFPSSSPAGYT
v_gene: TRBV11-2; CDR3aa: ASSLDGLPYEQY
v_gene: TRBV7-3; CDR3aa: ASSQDRNTEAF
v_gene: TRBV7-9; CDR3aa: ASSLGRGTDTQY
v_gene: TRBV7-8; CDR3aa: ASSLAPSSYNSPLH
v_gene: TRBV7-7; CDR3aa: ASSLALANQETQY
v_gene: TRBV29-1; CDR3aa: SASGQGDEKLF
v_gene: TRBV6-4; CDR3aa: ASSDAAQGVNSPLH
v_gene: TRBV6-5; CDR3aa: ASSYSVGTGHNEQF
v_gene: TRBV6-1; CDR3aa: ASSERGFGQY
v_gene: TRBV27; CDR3aa: ASSFSGSYEQY
v_gene: TRBV19; CDR3aa: ASSTQARGTEAF
v_gene: TRBV5-6; CDR3aa: ASSLTVNTEAF
v_gene: TRBV25-1; CDR3aa: ASSSQSYNSPLH
v_gene: TRBV10-3; CDR3aa: AISRGANEQY
v_gene: TRBV21-1; CDR3aa: ATNRGITGELF
v_gene: TRBV6-6; CDR3aa: ASSYSTGGRYQPQH
v_gene: TRBV27; CDR3aa: ASSDGGTGLVYEQF
v_gene: TRBV25-1; CDR3aa: ASSRTGGYGYT
v_gene: TRBV7-2; CDR3aa: ASSLVGGGGLGVEQF